The 10 T cell receptor beta chains below come from one sample, sequenced in a study of OX40 agonist ivuxolimab in advanced cancers. Sequenced by immunoSEQ multiplex PCR; TCRdb stores in-frame clones only, minus some. The data hold tens of thousands of clones, with roughly 80% observed a single time. The sample in question was CD4+ or CD8+ T cells sorted from blood, obtained in a trial of the OX40 agonist ivuxolimab. These receptors came from an adult with an advanced solid tumor such as melanoma, head and neck, liver or kidney cancer.

The table lists this clone with a count of one. The V gene is TRBV19, the J gene TRBJ2-4, with 13 nucleotides matching TRBD2. The CDR3 sequence is 19 residues long. Losses at the gene ends were 5 bases for V and 0 bases for J; bases not matched to a gene: 10. Germline values: CDR1 LNHDA, CDR2 SQIVND (reference sequence). The CDR3 DNA sequence: TGTGCCAGTAGTTTGGGGACTAGCGGGACGATACTAGCCAAAAACATTCAGTACTTC. Amino acids: CASSLGTSGTILAKNIQYF.

J is TRBJ1-4 and V is TRBV2, with a weak D call TRBD1 (5 bases). CDR3 length equals 18 residues. V was cut by 7 bases and J by 0 bases, with 21 bases left in between. CDR1 is SNHLY, CDR2 FYNNEI, per germline. The CDR3 loop reads CASTPLSGLRPTNEKLFF. The CDR3 DNA reads TGTGCCAGCACGCCCCTCTCGGGACTACGGCCAACTAATGAAAAACTGTTTTTT.

The V and J genes are TRBV28 and TRBJ2-1; 9 positions agree with TRBD1. Germline V gene data show CDR1 as MDHEN and CDR2 as SYDVKM. The junction had 10 bases not matched to a gene; V was cut back by 11 bases and J by 5 bases. The CDR3 has 14 amino acids. The CDR3, as DNA: TGTGCCGGGGGGCAAGGACAGGGGAACAATGAGCAGTTCTTC. Its protein is CAGGQGQGNNEQFF.

The chain has TRBV21-1 and TRBJ2-2. TRBV21-1 is described as a pseudogene. CDR3 length equals 10 residues. CDR3 sequence: CASRGRELFF. DNA of the CDR3: TGTGCCAGCCGGGGACGGGAGCTGTTTTTT.

The chain carries TRBV28 and TRBJ1-2; D gene unclear. Trimming pared 3 bases from V and 2 bases from J, leaving 7 bases between. The germline V gene encodes CDR1 MDHEN and CDR2 SYDVKM. The CDR3 has 13 residues. In nucleotides, the CDR3 is TGTGCCAGCAGTTTGCCGGCCAACTATGGCTACACCTTC. Protein product: CASSLPANYGYTF.

The chain carries TRBV4-2 and TRBJ1-5; the D is unclear. V lost 1 base, J lost 8 bases, and 21 bases lay in between. The CDR3 is 17 amino acids. Germline CDR1 reads LGHNA; CDR2 reads YNFKEQ. In nucleotides, the CDR3 is TGTGCCAGCAGCCAAGTGGGCGGGATGGGGAGGGTAGAGCCCCAGCATTTT. It is translated as CASSQVGGMGRVEPQHF.

This rearrangement joins TRBV2 to TRBJ1-1; possible D gene TRBD1, 5 bases. The germline V gene has CDR1 SNHLY and CDR2 FYNNEI. The CDR3 is 14 amino acids. Trimming removed 3 bases at V and 6 bases at J, with 14 bases between. CDR3 coding DNA: TGTGCCAGCAGTGAGGCTCGTAGAGGGGCTGAAGCTTTCTTT. Its protein is CASSEARRGAEAFF.

The rearrangement links TRBV6-1 to TRBJ1-6; D is ambiguous. The CDR3 contains 15 residues. Germline CDR1 MNHNS, CDR2 SASEGT. V lost 1 base and J lost 7, with 11 bases in between. The CDR3 protein is CASSEDRGGNSPLHF. Written as DNA, the CDR3 is TGTGCCAGCAGTGAAGACCGGGGAGGCAATTCACCCCTCCACTTT.

This chain joins TRBV5-8 and TRBJ2-7; D gene unclear. Trimming removed 0 bases at V and 3 bases at J, with 4 bases between. There are 12 residues in the CDR3. Germline assignment: CDR1 SGHTS and CDR2 YDEGEE. The CDR3 spells CASSLGFYEQYF. The CDR3 coding sequence is TGTGCCAGCAGCTTGGGATTCTACGAGCAGTACTTC.

The J gene is TRBJ2-5, the V gene TRBV7-8; TRBD1 matches at 8 bases. Germline loops: CDR1 SGHVS, CDR2 FQNEAQ. V dropped 5 bases and J dropped 2; count of bases not matched to a gene: 7. The CDR3 covers 15 residues. CDR3 residues: CASSRGRTGQETQYF. The CDR3 DNA reads as TGTGCCAGCAGCAGAGGTCGGACAGGGCAAGAGACCCAGTACTTC. Using reference TRBV7-8 and TRBJ2-5 for the parts outside the CDR3, the full variable domain is GAGVSQSPRYKVAKRGQDVALRCDPISGHVSLFWYQQALGQGPEFLTYFQNEAQLDKSGLPSDRFFAERPEGSVSTLKIQRTQQEDSAVYLCASSRGRTGQETQYFGPGTRLLVL.